These 18 T cell receptor beta chains came from one sample sequenced in a study of memory CD4+ T cells and cytomegalovirus serostatus (dated 2019 in TCRdb). Preparation of the library involved the immunoSEQ multiplex PCR assay. TCRdb took over this immuneACCESS table, retaining in-frame rearrangements with V and J assigned. Such tables are incomplete; in checked studies, under half of the missing clones stem from an unresolved V gene, and the remainder is unexplained. A total of tens of thousands of clones appear in this sample, around 74% of them only once. The ten largest clonotypes hold 0.9% to 1.5% of the sample. A FACSAria II was used to sort memory CD4+ T cells, defined as single viable CD3+CD4+CD8-CD45RO+ cells. The sequenced sample consisted of memory CD4+ T cells from blood. These receptors came from an adult in good health and CMV-seropositive.

The chain employs TRBV21-1 and TRBJ1-5; the table gives TRBD1 as D, unverified against the DNA. TRBV21-1 is reported as a pseudogene. The CDR3 covers 15 residues. The CDR3 sequence: CASSRVLGQMASQHF. The CDR3 DNA reads TGTGCCAGCAGCAGGGTTCTCGGACAGATGGCGTCCCAGCATTTT.

The chain couples TRBV7-2 to TRBJ2-1; D not certain. The V end was cut by 4 bases, the J end by 5 bases, with 9 bases between. Germline CDR1 reads SGHTA; CDR2 reads FQGNSA. This CDR3 is built from 13 residues. CDR3 protein: CASSYGRNNEQFF. For the CDR3, the DNA is TGTGCCAGCAGCTACGGTCGAAACAATGAGCAGTTCTTC.

The V gene is TRBV10-2, the J gene TRBJ1-1; unclear D gene. CDR1 is WSHSY and CDR2 is SAAADI in the germline V gene. This CDR3 has 11 amino acids. V was clipped by 2 bases and J by 4 bases, with 2 bases between them. The CDR3 loop reads CASSEVTEAFF. In DNA, the CDR3 is TGCGCCAGCAGTGAGGTCACTGAAGCTTTCTTT.

V and J are TRBV5-4 and TRBJ1-1; no reliable D call. The CDR3 sequence is 14 residues long. The ends were cut back, 4 bases at V and 1 base at J, with 11 bases in the middle. Germline loops: CDR1 SGHNT, CDR2 YYREEE (reference sequence). The CDR3 DNA is TGTGCCAGCAGCCCCCCCCCGCCGAACACTGAAGCTTTCTTT. It yields the protein CASSPPPPNTEAFF.

V is TRBV4-3 and J is TRBJ2-1, with D possibly called TRBD1 or TRBD2 (5 bases each). V was pared by 2 bases and J by 5 bases, with 16 bases between. Germline CDR1 LGHNA, CDR2 YSLEER. The CDR3 sequence is 16 residues long. In DNA, the CDR3 is TGCGCCAGCAGCCAACCTGGGCAGGGACGCGACAATGAGCAGTTCTTC. Protein: CASSQPGQGRDNEQFF.

The CDR3 reads CASSQEATSFAQYF. The DNA for the CDR3 is TGCGCCAGCAGCCAAGAGGCGACTAGTTTCGCGCAGTACTTC. The V gene is TRBV4-3, the J gene TRBJ2-7; D possibly corresponds to TRBD2 (6 bases). The CDR3 is 14 amino acids. CDR1 and CDR2 from the germline V gene are LGHNA and YSLEER. V dropped 0 bases and J dropped 9 bases, with 15 bases sitting between them.

This clone was observed once. J is TRBJ2-2 and V is TRBV27; the D is unclear. Per the germline V gene, CDR1 is MNHEY and CDR2 is SMNVEV (reference sequence). Trimming stripped 3 bases from V and 4 bases from J, with 3 bases between. This CDR3 has 12 residues. The CDR3 region is CASSFTTGELFF. The CDR3 nucleotides are TGTGCCAGCAGTTTTACCACCGGGGAGCTGTTTTTT.

This chain connects TRBV2 to TRBJ2-5, with no clear D. V lost 7 bases, J lost 3 bases, and 9 bases lay in between. The CDR3 is 12 amino acids. Germline V lookup: CDR1 SNHLY, CDR2 FYNNEI. The DNA of the CDR3 is TGTGCCAGCAAAGCTCGTAAAGAGACCCAGTACTTC. This codes for CASKARKETQYF.

This chain joins TRBV5-1 and TRBJ2-1; TRBD2 agrees at 7 bases. The germline CDR1 and CDR2 sequences are SGHRS and YFSETQ. Trimming removed 0 bases from V and 2 bases from J; junction bases left unmatched: 2. The CDR3 loop spans 15 amino acids. CDR3 amino acids: CASSLASGTYNEQFF. As DNA, the CDR3 is TGCGCCAGCAGCTTGGCTAGCGGAACCTACAATGAGCAGTTCTTC.

This chain connects TRBV5-1 to TRBJ1-3; TRBD1 might be the D (6 bases). Germline CDR1 SGHRS, CDR2 YFSETQ. Trimming stripped 4 bases from V and 2 bases from J, with 10 bases between. This CDR3 region has 14 residues. This CDR3 reads CASSPGGPGNTIYF. CDR3 bases: TGCGCCAGCAGCCCTGGGGGGCCTGGAAACACCATATATTTT.

Here the CDR3 DNA reads TGTGCCAGCAGTGTAGCAACCGGGACAGACTATGGCTACACCTTC. Amino acid sequence: CASSVATGTDYGYTF. The chain links TRBV6-1 to TRBJ1-2, with TRBD1 matching 7 bases. The ends lost 4 bases at V and 3 bases at J; junction bases unmatched: 8. Germline assignment: CDR1 MNHNS and CDR2 SASEGT. CDR3 length: 15 residues.

V usage is TRBV19 and J usage is TRBJ2-7, with D perhaps TRBD1 or TRBD2 (5 bases each). Germline V gives CDR1 LNHDA, CDR2 SQIVND (reference sequence). This CDR3 is built from 16 residues. V lost 5 bases, J lost 7 bases, and 24 bases lay in between. The CDR3 loop reads CASSRPTGAGMEEQYF. In nucleotides, the CDR3 is TGTGCCAGTAGTCGCCCTACAGGTGCGGGTATGGAGGAGCAGTACTTC.

In this sample, this clone turned up once. V gene TRBV5-1 combines with J gene TRBJ1-2; D gene uncertain. In germline, CDR1 is SGHRS, CDR2 YFSETQ. V shed 4 bases and J shed 2 bases, with 18 bases lying between them. The length of the CDR3 is 16 residues. The CDR3 sequence is CASSTLEEKSNYGYTF. The CDR3 nucleotides read TGCGCCAGCAGCACCCTCGAAGAGAAGTCGAACTATGGCTACACCTTC.

The gene calls are TRBV5-8 and TRBJ2-4; TRBD1 aligns across 7 bases. The CDR3 has 15 residues. Germline CDR1 reads SGHTS; CDR2 reads YDEGEE. V was clipped by 2 bases and J by 2 bases; unmatched bases: 4. This chain's CDR3 is CASSFLQGSKNIQYF. CDR3 nucleotide sequence: TGTGCCAGCAGCTTCTTACAGGGGTCCAAAAACATTCAGTACTTC.

The chain couples TRBV9 to TRBJ2-3; TRBD1 matches 9 bases. V dropped 4 bases and J dropped 1; count of bases not matched to a gene: 10. The CDR3 runs to 17 residues. The germline V gene encodes CDR1 SGDLS and CDR2 YYNGEE. CDR3 protein: CASSTPRDRDGTDTQYF. The CDR3 nucleotides are TGTGCCAGCAGCACCCCCCGGGACAGGGACGGCACAGATACGCAGTATTTT.

J is TRBJ2-3 and V is TRBV6-5, with TRBD2 matching 7 bases. Losses at the gene ends were 6 bases for V and 8 bases for J; bases not matched to a gene: 5. Germline CDR1 and CDR2: MNHEY and SVGAGI. This CDR3 is built from 12 residues. The chain's CDR3 is CASRERGSTQYF. CDR3 DNA sequence: TGTGCCAGCAGGGAGCGGGGAAGTACGCAGTATTTT.

The chain combines TRBV4-1 with TRBJ2-7; D is ambiguous. Germline CDR1 and CDR2: MGHRA and YSYEKL. CDR3 size: 16 residues. V was cut by 1 base and J by 5 bases, with 18 bases left in between. In DNA, the CDR3 is TGCGCCAGCAGCCAAGGTGCCGGGTACACGAAGAACGAGCAGTACTTC. Translating gives CASSQGAGYTKNEQYF.

The genes are TRBV9 and TRBJ2-3; D possibly matches TRBD1 or TRBD2 (5 bases each). Germline loops: CDR1 SGDLS, CDR2 YYNGEE. The CDR3 loop spans 15 amino acids. Trimming pared 1 base from V and 1 base from J, leaving 10 bases between. The CDR3 is CASSVSGRRTDTQYF. The CDR3 DNA follows: TGTGCCAGCAGCGTATCGGGACGCCGCACAGATACGCAGTATTTT.